This entry concerns a single TCR beta chain. What it binds is not known. The sample originates from a study of cytomegalovirus exposure and HLA in healthy donors. The PCR was carried out with 60 Vbeta primers and 13 Jbeta primers. Sequencing used immunoSEQ multiplex PCR; TCRdb keeps in-frame clones, though not all of them. The sample's table shows about 150,000 clones. General study results and limits: Rare TCR sequences predominated, though certain public TCRs were found in many donors.

This CDR3 is built from 12 residues. V lost 6 bases to trimming and J lost 2 bases, with 7 bases between them. Germline V CDR1 and CDR2: ENHRY, SYGVKD. The sequenced material came from PBMCs. The receptor was derived from a woman aged 50 to 60 in good health and CMV-seronegative. This sequence joins TRBV10-3 and TRBJ1-1; D is unresolved. The CDR3 loop reads CAISTPNTEAFF. The CDR3 DNA is TGTGCCATCAGCACACCTAACACTGAAGCTTTCTTT.